A single sample is the source of the 10 T cell receptor beta chains below, sequenced in a study of blood T cells in healthy people across ages. Sample-barcoded 5' priming and a J-beta primer mix drove a second PCR of 7 to 11 cycles. A single record per CDR3 protein comes from TCRdb applying MiXCR to the 5' RACE reads. This table has 630,000 or so distinct CDR3 sequences, about 30% appearing once. Material: blood. The source of these receptors is a woman over 75 in good health.

The genes are TRBV12-3 or TRBV12-4 and TRBJ2-1; 12 bases line up with TRBD2. The CDR3 contains 16 residues. The trim removed 5 bases at V and 9 bases at J, leaving 11 bases unmatched. In DNA form, the CDR3 reads TGTGCCAGCAGTATACCGACGACTAGCGGGAGAGGTGAGCAGTTCTTC. It translates to CASSIPTTSGRGEQFF.

This clonotype was detected only a few times. With a much larger clone just one base away, this may be a read error. The CDR3 DNA reads as TGTGCCGGCAGCTACCAAGGGGGGAGTAGGGAGACCCAGTACTTC. This encodes CAGSYQGGSRETQYF. This sequence joins TRBV7-3 and TRBJ2-5; D could derive from TRBD1 or TRBD2 (6 bases each). This CDR3 is built from 15 residues. Germline V gene sequence: CDR1 SGHTA, CDR2 FQGTGA.

Ten or more counts support this clonotype. The chain joins TRBV3-1 to TRBJ2-1; maybe TRBD2 (6 bases). V was cut by 3 bases and J by 9 bases, with 15 bases left in between. Germline V gene sequence: CDR1 LGHDT, CDR2 YNNKEL (reference sequence). The CDR3 is 14 residues long. The CDR3 DNA reads TGTGCCAGCAGCCAGACCCGGGGAGCGGGTGAGCAGTTCTTC. It specifies CASSQTRGAGEQFF.

This clonotype showed up many times. The CDR3 DNA reads as TGCGCCAGCAGCTTGGCCGGTAGGGGAATCCTACAAGAGACCCAGTACTTC. Its translation: CASSLAGRGILQETQYF. V gene TRBV5-1 combines with J gene TRBJ2-5; tentative D call: TRBD1 (5 bases). The CDR3 loop spans 17 amino acids. The V and J ends lost 0 bases and 2 bases respectively, with 17 bases between them. Germline-derived CDR1 and CDR2 are SGHRS and YFSETQ.

There are a few counts of this clonotype. V is TRBV4-2 and J is TRBJ2-2; 11 positions match TRBD2. The CDR3 has 18 amino acids. After removal of 0 bases from V and 0 bases from J, the junction contained 3 bases not matched to a gene. Germline V gene lookup returns CDR1 LGHNA and CDR2 YNFKEQ. CDR3: CASSQELAGATNTGELFF. The CDR3 coding sequence is TGTGCCAGCAGCCAAGAACTAGCGGGGGCTACGAACACCGGGGAGCTGTTTTTT.

J is TRBJ2-1 and V is TRBV20-1; 9 bases map to TRBD1. This CDR3 comprises 14 residues. The ends lost 6 bases at V and 5 bases at J; junction bases unmatched: 8. CDR1 and CDR2 (germline): DFQATT, SNEGSKA (reference sequence). CDR3 loop: CSANPGTGHNEQFF. The CDR3 nucleotides are TGCAGTGCCAACCCCGGGACAGGGCACAATGAGCAGTTCTTC.

This clonotype occurred many times. The chain couples TRBV20-1 to TRBJ2-3, with D possibly matching TRBD2 (5 bases). Germline lookup yields CDR1 DFQATT and CDR2 SNEGSKA (reference sequence). Trimming pared 3 bases from V and 3 bases from J, leaving 16 bases between. This CDR3 is 15 amino acids long. The DNA for the CDR3 is TGCAGTGCTAGCGCCTACCTCACGGGGACAGATACGCAGTATTTT. Residues: CSASAYLTGTDTQYF.

The sample holds many counts of this clonotype. This chain joins TRBV12-3 or TRBV12-4 and TRBJ2-3, with TRBD2 matching over 13 bases. Trimming took 7 bases from V and 5 from J; bases not matched to a gene: 15. CDR3 size: 18 residues. CDR3 protein: CASNRGGTSGGAIDTQYF. CDR3 bases: TGTGCCAGCAACCGAGGAGGAACTAGCGGGGGGGCAATAGATACGCAGTATTTT.

A note on this clonotype: A much more abundant neighbour one base away suggests this may be a read error. The rearrangement uses TRBV20-1 and TRBJ2-5, with D possibly TRBD2 on 5 matching bases. In germline, CDR1 is DFQATT, CDR2 SNEGSKA (reference sequence). Trimming cost V 7 bases and J 5 bases, with 14 bases left between them. The length of the CDR3 is 12 residues. For the CDR3, the DNA is TGCAGTGTCGACACTAGGAGGGAGACCCAGTACTTC. Translating gives CSVDTRRETQYF.

The genes are TRBV7-2 and TRBJ2-1, with D perhaps assigned TRBD1 or TRBD2 (6 bases each). This CDR3 region has 15 residues. CDR1 and CDR2 (germline): SGHTA, FQGNSA. Trimming removed 5 bases from V and 6 bases from J, with 17 bases in between. CDR3 protein: CASSISGAGSNEQFF. CDR3 coding DNA: TGTGCCAGCAGCATCTCGGGGGCAGGTAGCAATGAGCAGTTCTTC.